The T cell receptor beta chain described here comes from a study of shared clonotypes between healthy human individuals. The CDR3 length is 13 residues. The germline V gene has CDR1 SEHNR and CDR2 FQNEAQ (reference sequence). V was shortened by 6 bases and J by 9 bases, with 12 bases between the two germline ends. Naive CD45RA+ and memory CD45RA-negative subsets were split from CD4+ cells. Study-wide points: Clonotypes shared by all four donors outscored non-shared clonotypes in generation probability.

Under the authors' procedure: As immunoSEQ supplied junction-only sequences (without quality scores), filtering differed. Profiling relied on immunoSEQ multiplex PCR, and the TCRdb table lists in-frame clones only, not all of them. V, J and clone size reflect that table, while D and trimming were determined from the DNA. The sample lists 950,000 to 1,100,000 clones, 78% occurring once. Comments on this clone: The target antigen is unknown.

V gene TRBV7-9 combines with J gene TRBJ1-6, with D perhaps matching TRBD1 (5 bases). Sample: memory CD4+ T cells from PBMCs. The subset: CD45RA-negative fraction. The TCR comes from a young man in good health. Some clones in this sample may be carry-over from other donors' samples. The CDR3 protein is CASSRQSGSPLHF. DNA for the CDR3: TGTGCCAGCAGTAGACAGTCGGGTTCACCCCTCCACTTT.